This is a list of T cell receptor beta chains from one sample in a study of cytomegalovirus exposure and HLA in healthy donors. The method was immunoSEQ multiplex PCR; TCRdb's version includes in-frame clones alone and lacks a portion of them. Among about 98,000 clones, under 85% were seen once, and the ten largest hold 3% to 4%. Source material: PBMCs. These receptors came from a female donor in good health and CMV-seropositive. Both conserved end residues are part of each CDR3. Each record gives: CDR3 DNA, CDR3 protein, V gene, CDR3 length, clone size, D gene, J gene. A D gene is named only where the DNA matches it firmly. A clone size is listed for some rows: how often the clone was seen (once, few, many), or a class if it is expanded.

CDR3nt: TGTGCCAGCAGTGATAGAACAGGGGGCTCCTACAATGAGCAGTTCTTC
CDR3aa: CASSDRTGGSYNEQFF
v_gene: TRBV2
len: 16
abundance: .
d_gene: TRBD1
j_gene: TRBJ2-1

CDR3nt: TGTGCCAGCAGTTTTCGGCAGGGTTTTTCTGGAAACACCATATATTTT
CDR3aa: CASSFRQGFSGNTIYF
v_gene: TRBV6-5
len: 16
abundance: .
d_gene: .
j_gene: TRBJ1-3

CDR3nt: TGTGCCAGCAGTATCGGAGCCAAAAACATTCAGTACTTC
CDR3aa: CASSIGAKNIQYF
v_gene: TRBV6-6
len: 13
abundance: .
d_gene: .
j_gene: TRBJ2-4

CDR3nt: TGCGCCAGCAGCTCCACAGGGAAGGACACTGAAGCTTTCTTT
CDR3aa: CASSSTGKDTEAFF
v_gene: TRBV5-1
len: 14
abundance: .
d_gene: .
j_gene: TRBJ1-1

CDR3nt: TGTGCCAGCTCGCGTGACAGGGTACTGGGAGAGACCCAGTACTTC
CDR3aa: CASSRDRVLGETQYF
v_gene: TRBV18
len: 15
abundance: few
d_gene: TRBD1
j_gene: TRBJ2-5

CDR3nt: TGTGCCAGCAGTGTGTTAGGACAGGGCATCTACAATGAGCAGTTCTTC
CDR3aa: CASSVLGQGIYNEQFF
v_gene: TRBV2
len: 16
abundance: .
d_gene: TRBD1
j_gene: TRBJ2-1

CDR3nt: TGCGCCAGCAGACCCGCGGGGGGGTATTGGTCTGGAAACACCATATATTTT
CDR3aa: CASRPAGGYWSGNTIYF
v_gene: TRBV5-1
len: 17
abundance: .
d_gene: .
j_gene: TRBJ1-3

CDR3nt: TGTGCCAGCAGTCAACCCTACAGGGGGACTGAAGCTTTCTTT
CDR3aa: CASSQPYRGTEAFF
v_gene: TRBV28
len: 14
abundance: .
d_gene: TRBD1
j_gene: TRBJ1-1

CDR3nt: TGTGCCACCAGCAGAGATCGGGGCTCTGGAAACACCATATATTTT
CDR3aa: CATSRDRGSGNTIYF
v_gene: TRBV15
len: 15
abundance: .
d_gene: .
j_gene: TRBJ1-3

CDR3nt: TGTGCCAGCAGTACATACACTGAAGCTTTCTTT
CDR3aa: CASSTYTEAFF
v_gene: TRBV28
len: 11
abundance: .
d_gene: .
j_gene: TRBJ1-1

CDR3nt: TGTGCCAGTAGTACGACAGGGGCTGGGGCCAACGTCCTGACTTTC
CDR3aa: CASSTTGAGANVLTF
v_gene: TRBV19
len: 15
abundance: .
d_gene: TRBD1
j_gene: TRBJ2-6

CDR3nt: TGTGCCAGTAGTGTGCTAGCGGGAGAGACCCAGTACTTC
CDR3aa: CASSVLAGETQYF
v_gene: TRBV19
len: 13
abundance: .
d_gene: TRBD2
j_gene: TRBJ2-5